The rows below give T cell receptor beta chains drawn from one sample of a study of prognosis after radiotherapy for stage I lung cancer. TCRdb reanalysed the multiplex PCR reads using MiXCR and keeps one entry per CDR3 protein. The table records 45,000 to 70,000 distinct CDR3 sequences, 26% of them present only once. The material sequenced was PBMCs, taken before or after stereotactic body radiation therapy (not recorded which). Receptors were obtained from a donor over 45 with non-small cell lung cancer. The CDR3 runs from the conserved cysteine through the conserved F or W. The D gene is left open where the match is weak. A row's size may be missing; if present it is once, few, many or a size class.

J gene: TRBJ2-7; D gene: -; clone size: medium-sized; V gene: TRBV2; CDR3 DNA: TGTGCCAGCAGTTCAGGGAGCTCCTACGAGCAGTACTTC; CDR3 protein: CASSSGSSYEQYF
J gene: TRBJ2-1; D gene: -; clone size: -; V gene: TRBV12-3/TRBV12-4; CDR3 DNA: TGTGCCAGCAGTCTCTCGAGGGGGAACCCCCGCGAGCAGTTCTTC; CDR3 protein: CASSLSRGNPREQFF
J gene: TRBJ2-7; D gene: -; clone size: many; V gene: TRBV2; CDR3 DNA: TGTGCCAGCAGTGTGACTGGAGTGGTCTCCTACGAGCAGTACTTC; CDR3 protein: CASSVTGVVSYEQYF
J gene: TRBJ1-4; D gene: TRBD1; clone size: many; V gene: TRBV7-8; CDR3 DNA: TGTGCCAGCAGCTCCTGGACAGGGCGAGGTGAAAAACTGTTTTTT; CDR3 protein: CASSSWTGRGEKLFF
J gene: TRBJ1-1; D gene: -; clone size: few; V gene: TRBV10-3; CDR3 DNA: TGTGCCATCAGTGAGAATAAGGGGAGGGCCTCGGGCACTGAAGCTTTCTTT; CDR3 protein: CAISENKGRASGTEAFF
J gene: TRBJ2-3; D gene: -; clone size: many; V gene: TRBV2; CDR3 DNA: TGTGCCAGCAGGGGCGGGACTCTAAGCACAGATACGCAGTATTTT; CDR3 protein: CASRGGTLSTDTQYF
J gene: TRBJ1-1; D gene: -; clone size: many; V gene: TRBV7-2; CDR3 DNA: TGTGCCAGCAGCTTATGGGTGAACACTGAAGCTTTCTTT; CDR3 protein: CASSLWVNTEAFF
J gene: TRBJ2-1; D gene: -; clone size: many; V gene: TRBV28; CDR3 DNA: TGTGCCAGCAGTCTCACCGGGGGGACAGATGAGCAGTTCTTC; CDR3 protein: CASSLTGGTDEQFF
J gene: TRBJ1-2; D gene: TRBD1; clone size: many; V gene: TRBV28; CDR3 DNA: TGTGCCAGCAGTCCACCTTCCGGGACAGTTGATGGCTACACCTTC; CDR3 protein: CASSPPSGTVDGYTF
J gene: TRBJ2-3; D gene: -; clone size: many; V gene: TRBV20-1; CDR3 DNA: TGCAGTGCCAGCAAAGGGGTTAGCACAGATACGCAGTATTTT; CDR3 protein: CSASKGVSTDTQYF
J gene: TRBJ2-5; D gene: -; clone size: -; V gene: TRBV5-1; CDR3 DNA: TGCGCCAGCAGCTTTCAATCTGCTATATGTCGAGAGACCCAGTACTTC; CDR3 protein: CASSFQSAICRETQYF